These 11 T cell receptor beta chains came from one sample sequenced in a study of tumor and adjacent non-tumor tissue in lung cancer listed by TCRdb under 2018. The receptor library was made with multiplex PCR. The sequencer listed for this sample is Illumina HiSeq 2500. Following protocols modified from ARM-PCR, the researchers constructed TCRbeta libraries through three rounds of nested PCR with primers (Table S4). TCRdb applied fastp at Q25 and MiXCR to the public reads, then kept only in-frame beta chains. Entries are consolidated by CDR3 protein sequence, retaining the most common genes and DNA. The sample table lists approximately 65,000 distinct CDR3 sequences, just under 60% of them with a count of one. The top ten clones comprise 20% to 25% of the sample. RNA was extracted from bulk unsorted tissue and checked for quality with a NanoDrop ND-1000 and an Agilent 2100. The sequencing sample was made of lung tumor tissue. All receptors come from a man aged 50 to 59 with non-small cell lung cancer.

This clonotype occurred once. One junction end disagrees with the germline gene, perhaps due to a read error. The V gene is TRBV11-3, the J gene TRBJ2-1; 9 bases fit TRBD2. The CDR3 is 16 residues long. CDR1 is SGHNT, CDR2 YENEEA, per germline. The CDR3 bases are TGTGCGAGCAGCGCCAGCGGGACTAGCTGGAGAGATGAGCGGTTCTTC. Translating gives CASSASGTSWRDERFF. Drawing the rest from reference TRBV11-3 and TRBJ2-1, the complete variable domain is EAGVVQSPRYKIIEKKQPVAFWCNPISGHNTLYWYLQNLGQGPELLIRYENEEAVDDSQLPKDRFSAERLKGVDSTLKIQPAELGDSAVYLCASSASGTSWRDERFFGPGTRLTVL.

Concerning this clonotype: As the CDR3 is not closed by the conserved phenylalanine or tryptophan, this likely results from a read error. The genes are TRBV6-1 and TRBJ1-5; D unclear. The CDR3 contains 15 residues. Germline-derived CDR1 and CDR2 are MNHNS and SASEGT. The CDR3 DNA reads TGTGGCAGTGAAGACTGGGCAGGCAACAATCAGCCCCAGCATTGT. It specifies CGSEDWAGNNQPQHC.

At least ten counts were recorded for this clonotype. The chain links TRBV6-1 to TRBJ1-1; D ambiguous. The CDR3 runs 16 residues. The V end lost 1 base, the J end lost 1 base, and 13 bases lay between the germline ends. Germline CDR1 and CDR2: MNHNS and SASEGT. The CDR3 spells CASSEVGFWENTEAFF. The CDR3 bases are TGTGCCAGCAGTGAAGTAGGATTCTGGGAGAACACTGAAGCTTTCTTT.

This clonotype came up many times. The chain joins TRBV13 to TRBJ2-3; 11 bases match TRBD1. Germline V gene data show CDR1 as PRHDT and CDR2 as FYEKMQ (reference sequence). There are 14 residues in the CDR3. Trimming cost V 5 bases and J 8 bases; bases outside gene matches: 6. DNA for the CDR3: TGTGCCAGCAGCACGGGGACAGGGGGTGCTACGCAGTATTTT. Translating gives CASSTGTGGATQYF.

This clonotype has only one observation. A much larger clone lies a single base off, so this may be a read error. CDR3 protein: CASNKGRDTQYF. CDR3 DNA sequence: TGTGCCAGCAATAAAGGGAGAGATACGCAGTATTTT. The chain carries TRBV21-1 and TRBJ2-3. TRBV21-1 is a pseudogene locus. This CDR3 comprises 12 residues.

The V gene is TRBV11-2, the J gene TRBJ2-3, with D perhaps matching TRBD1 or TRBD2 (5 bases each). CDR1 and CDR2 (germline): SGHAT, FQNNGV. This CDR3 region has 15 residues. The V gene lost 1 base and the J gene lost 4 bases, with 12 bases spanning the gap. CDR3 DNA sequence: TGTGCCAGCAGCTTAGTGGGGGAACGGGCAGATACGCAGTATTTT. Amino acids: CASSLVGERADTQYF. Full variable domain (remainder filled in from reference TRBV11-2 and TRBJ2-3): EAGVAQSPRYKIIEKRQSVAFWCNPISGHATLYWYQQILGQGPKLLIQFQNNGVVDDSQLPKDRFSAERLKGVDSTLKIQPAKLEDSAVYLCASSLVGERADTQYFGPGTRLTVL.

About this clonotype: It may be a read error: a sequence one base away is much more abundant. The chain joins TRBV2 to TRBJ2-1; D not certain. The length of the CDR3 is 13 residues. Germline lookup yields CDR1 SNHLY and CDR2 FYNNEI. In nucleotides, the CDR3 is TGTGCCAGCAGTGACGCCGGGCGACATGAGCGGTTCTTC. Encoded protein: CASSDAGRHERFF.

A few counts support this clonotype. This chain uses TRBV20-1 with TRBJ2-3; TRBD2 matches at 10 bases. J lost 0 bases, V lost 1 base, and 7 bases had no gene match. The CDR3 is made up of 17 amino acids. Germline V gene lookup returns CDR1 DFQATT and CDR2 SNEGSKA (reference sequence). CDR3 in amino acids: CSARGSGGPSSTDTQYF. The CDR3 nucleotides are TGCAGTGCTAGAGGTAGCGGGGGGCCGTCTAGCACAGATACGCAGTATTTT.

As for this clonotype: One junction end disagrees with the germline gene, perhaps due to a read error. The chain has TRBV28 and TRBJ2-7; possibly TRBD2 for D (5 bases). Germline V lookup: CDR1 MDHEN, CDR2 SYDVKM. The CDR3 contains 13 residues. CDR3 in amino acids: CASRTPGYARQWF. The CDR3 coding sequence is TGTGCCAGCAGGACCCCGGGGTATGCGCGGCAGTGGTTC.

Here the CDR3 DNA reads TGTGCCAGCAGCACCGAAAATCAGAACACCGGGGAGCTGTTTTTT. It translates to CASSTENQNTGELFF. The rearrangement joins TRBV11-2 to TRBJ2-2, with no clear D. Trimming pared 5 bases from V and 1 base from J, leaving 11 bases between. Germline V lookup: CDR1 SGHAT, CDR2 FQNNGV. This CDR3 region has 15 residues.

In DNA, the CDR3 is TGTGCCAGCAGCGTCAGGGCTAACTCCTACGAGCAGTACTTC. Protein: CASSVRANSYEQYF. This chain uses TRBV9 with TRBJ2-7, with D possibly matching TRBD1 (5 bases). Per the germline V gene, CDR1 is SGDLS and CDR2 is YYNGEE. The CDR3 covers 14 residues. Trimming shortened V by 2 bases and J by 0 bases, and 9 bases separated the two germline ends.